The following is a T cell receptor (beta chain) sequence with its context. Antigen specificity is unknown. This entry is derived from a study of cytomegalovirus exposure and HLA in healthy donors. The overall study: An early data release held tens of millions of unique TCRs from HLA-typed donors.

CDR3 size: 10 residues. Between the trimmed V and J ends, which lost 7 bases and 1 base, there was a span of 4 bases. Germline assignment: CDR1 SQVTM and CDR2 ANQGSEA. Study findings and constraints: Within the data, a cluster of highly shared sequence variants was likely a sequencing artifact.

Donors showed nominal health when sampled, although they likely had unrecorded immune exposures. The primer mix had 60 Vbeta and 13 Jbeta primers. Assay used: immunoSEQ multiplex PCR; TCRdb lists only in-frame clones, some missing. The repertoire consists of 85,000 to 100,000 clones, with more than 75% occurring once and the leading ten covering approximately 3.6%. This TCR was sampled from a woman between 40 and 50 years old in good health and CMV-seronegative. Sequencing was performed on PBMCs. V is TRBV29-1 and J is TRBJ1-1, with D hard to call. CDR3: CSGQNTEAFF. For the CDR3, the DNA is TGCAGCGGACAGAACACTGAAGCTTTCTTT.